Detailed here is one T cell receptor (beta chain). This record belongs to a study of T cell changes during pregnancy in multiple sclerosis. The V end was cut by 5 bases, the J end by 1 base, with 17 bases between. CDR1 and CDR2 (germline): MDHEN, SYDVKM. The CDR3 is made up of 16 amino acids. The method was immunoSEQ multiplex PCR; TCRdb's version includes in-frame clones alone and lacks a portion of them. Here the sample spans roughly 99,000 clones, roughly nine tenths being singletons. This material consisted of peripheral blood, taken after pregnancy. The chain combines TRBV28 with TRBJ1-1; D may be TRBD1 (5 bases). The receptor comes from a female donor in good health, enrolled as a control in a pregnancy study. This CDR3 reads CASSAGWGGANTEAFF. The CDR3 bases are TGTGCCAGCAGTGCGGGGTGGGGTGGGGCGAACACTGAAGCTTTCTTT. The whole variable domain, remainder taken from reference TRBV28 and TRBJ1-1, is DVKVTQSSRYLVKRTGEKVFLECVQDMDHENMFWYRQDPGLGLRLIYFSYDVKMKEKGDIPEGYSVSREKKERFSLILESASTNQTSMYLCASSAGWGGANTEAFFGQGTRLTVV.